A single sample gave rise to the 27 T cell receptor beta chains below, sequenced in a study of beta chain features in type 1 diabetes. Study conclusions and caveats: In all four CD4+ subsets, TCRB CDR3 length was significantly, moderately reduced in type 1 diabetes.

These receptors have no identified antigens. The study reverse transcribed the entire isolated RNA, so it sequenced expressed TCRB transcripts. Produced via immunoSEQ multiplex PCR; TCRdb's table is partial and in-frame only. The sample includes about 710,000 clones, over 12% seen only once; the top ten take just under 0.04%. The sequencing sample was made of naive CD4+ T cells from blood. These receptors came from a man aged 18 to 30 with type 1 diabetes.

This clone was observed a handful of times. The chain employs TRBV4-3 and TRBJ1-4; D is ambiguous. The CDR3 runs to 13 residues. In germline, CDR1 is LGHNA, CDR2 YSLEER. The V end was cut by 4 bases, the J end by 2 bases, with 5 bases between. The CDR3 sequence is CASSLFTNEKLFF. For the CDR3, the DNA is TGCGCCAGCAGCCTTTTTACTAATGAAAAACTGTTTTTT.

V gene TRBV7-2 combines with J gene TRBJ2-7; tentatively, D is TRBD2 (6 bases). The V and J ends lost 1 base and 3 bases respectively, with 13 bases between them. Looked up from germline, CDR1 is SGHTA and CDR2 is FQGNSA. This CDR3 has 15 amino acids. This chain's CDR3 is CASSLEPGRYYEQYF. CDR3 nucleotide sequence: TGTGCCAGCAGCTTAGAGCCCGGGAGATACTACGAGCAGTACTTC.

This clone appeared a few times. The chain carries TRBV28 and TRBJ2-7; D is undetermined. The length of the CDR3 is 14 residues. Germline V CDR1 and CDR2: MDHEN, SYDVKM. Trimming took 1 base from V and 0 from J, leaving 7 bases between them. CDR3 DNA sequence: TGTGCCAGCAGTTTATTGAGGAGCTCCTACGAGCAGTACTTC. Translating it yields CASSLLRSSYEQYF.

The sample holds a few counts of this clone. The genes are TRBV19 and TRBJ1-1, with TRBD1 matching 7 bases. Germline V CDR1 and CDR2: LNHDA, SQIVND (reference sequence). This CDR3 contains 18 residues. Germline trimming cut 6 bases from V and 1 base from J; bases unmatched to any gene: 17. This chain's CDR3 is CASRSRSPTGMGNTEAFF. The CDR3 bases are TGTGCCAGTAGGAGCCGATCTCCGACAGGGATGGGGAACACTGAAGCTTTCTTT.

This clone was seen only a few times. V usage is TRBV5-6 and J usage is TRBJ1-1; TRBD1 agrees at 8 bases. This CDR3 is 14 amino acids long. J gave up 6 bases and V 7 bases, and 11 bases lay outside the gene matches. Germline V gene data show CDR1 as SGHDT and CDR2 as YYEEEE. CDR3 in amino acids: CASWGTGLYSEAFF. The CDR3 nucleotides read TGTGCCAGCTGGGGGACAGGTTTATACTCTGAAGCTTTCTTT.

The CDR3 loop reads CASSIGQSNYGYTF. DNA for the CDR3: TGTGCCAGTAGTATCGGACAGTCTAACTATGGCTACACCTTC. The chain uses TRBV19 and TRBJ1-2; tentatively, D is TRBD1 (6 bases). Trimming stripped 3 bases from V and 0 bases from J, with 8 bases between. The CDR3 totals 14 residues. Germline V gene lookup returns CDR1 LNHDA and CDR2 SQIVND (reference sequence).

V usage is TRBV9 and J usage is TRBJ1-2, with 7 bases that match TRBD1. V was pared by 0 bases and J by 6 bases, with 2 bases of the junction left unmatched. Germline V gene lookup returns CDR1 SGDLS and CDR2 YYNGEE. CDR3 length: 13 residues. CDR3 residues: CASSVEGGNGYTF. The CDR3 DNA follows: TGTGCCAGCAGCGTAGAAGGGGGCAATGGCTACACCTTC. The full variable domain, with the rest looked up from reference TRBV9 and TRBJ1-2, is DSGVTQTPKHLITATGQRVTLRCSPRSGDLSVYWYQQSLDQGLQFLIQYYNGEERAKGNILERFSAQQFPDLHSELNLSSLELGDSALYFCASSVEGGNGYTFGSGTRLTVV.

This chain links TRBV6-5 with TRBJ2-4; D gene ambiguous. The germline V gene encodes CDR1 MNHEY and CDR2 SVGAGI. CDR3 length equals 16 residues. Trimming removed 2 bases from V and 9 bases from J, with 20 bases in between. The CDR3 loop reads CASSYEQAGGSGIQYF. In nucleotides, the CDR3 is TGTGCCAGCAGTTACGAGCAGGCTGGCGGTTCGGGCATTCAGTACTTC.

V is TRBV13 and J is TRBJ2-3; D ambiguous. Per germline, CDR1 PRHDT and CDR2 FYEKMQ (reference sequence). The CDR3 is made up of 12 amino acids. Trimming took off 2 bases at V and 4 bases at J, with 4 bases between the two ends. This CDR3 is CASSLQADTQYF. The CDR3 DNA follows: TGTGCCAGCAGCTTACAAGCAGATACGCAGTATTTT.

This clone came up a few times. This chain joins TRBV5-4 and TRBJ1-2; possibly TRBD1 for D (5 bases). Deletions cut 4 bases from V and 1 base from J, with 11 bases between. The CDR3 sequence is 14 residues long. Germline V gene data show CDR1 as SGHNT and CDR2 as YYREEE (reference sequence). CDR3 protein: CASSREGDNYGYTF. CDR3 sequence (DNA): TGTGCCAGCAGCCGGGAAGGGGATAACTATGGCTACACCTTC.

This clone was picked up a small number of times. The rearrangement uses TRBV23-1 and TRBJ1-5, with 10 positions matching TRBD1. TRBV23-1 has ORF status, its function being uncertain. The V and J ends lost 7 bases and 3 bases, in that order; junction bases with no gene match: 6. The CDR3 extends over 15 amino acids. The CDR3 nucleotides are TGCGCCAGCAACGGGGACAGGGGTTACAATCAGCCCCAGCATTTT. The encoded protein is CASNGDRGYNQPQHF.

The chain recombines TRBV7-2 with TRBJ2-3; 7 nucleotides align to TRBD2. Germline V gene lookup returns CDR1 SGHTA and CDR2 FQGNSA. V shed 2 bases, J shed 5 bases, and the junction held 4 bases outside the gene matches. The CDR3 is made up of 14 amino acids. The CDR3 spells CASSLRGVGDTQYF. The CDR3 region has the DNA TGTGCCAGCAGCTTACGGGGGGTTGGAGATACGCAGTATTTT.

This clone came up a few times. This chain links TRBV2 with TRBJ1-1, with 7 bases that match TRBD1. V was pared by 4 bases and J by 3 bases, with 5 bases of the junction left unmatched. The germline CDR1 and CDR2 sequences are SNHLY and FYNNEI. The CDR3 runs to 14 residues. CDR3 residues: CASSVTGRDTEAFF. Written as DNA, the CDR3 is TGTGCCAGCAGTGTGACAGGGCGAGACACTGAAGCTTTCTTT.

This clone was counted between two and nine times. The gene calls are TRBV5-1 and TRBJ2-3; 8 positions match TRBD2. The CDR3 runs 15 residues. With 4 bases clipped from V and 2 bases from J, the junction kept 6 bases outside the gene matches. CDR1 and CDR2 (germline): SGHRS, YFSETQ. The DNA for the CDR3 is TGCGCCAGCAGCCTACTAGCGGCCCCCACAGATACGCAGTATTTT. Protein: CASSLLAAPTDTQYF.

About this clone itself: This CDR3 is also generated by other DNA sequences in the sample. This chain uses TRBV5-1 with TRBJ2-5; D remains unclear. Trimming shortened V by 0 bases and J by 1 base, and 7 bases separated the two germline ends. This CDR3 is built from 14 residues. The germline CDR1 and CDR2 sequences are SGHRS and YFSETQ. The CDR3 DNA reads TGCGCCAGCAGCTTGGGACGGATCCAAGAGACCCAGTACTTC. Its protein is CASSLGRIQETQYF.

The chain is built from TRBV14 and TRBJ2-7; D remains ambiguous. The ends were cut back, 4 bases at V and 0 bases at J, with 7 bases in the middle. The CDR3 is 13 amino acids. Per germline, CDR1 SGHDN and CDR2 FVKESK. DNA of the CDR3: TGTGCCAGCAGCCTTCCGAGCTCCTACGAGCAGTACTTC. This codes for CASSLPSSYEQYF.

CDR3 sequence: CASSVVTRSYNEQFF. CDR3 in DNA: TGTGCCAGCAGCGTAGTTACCCGCTCCTACAATGAGCAGTTCTTC. The chain carries TRBV5-6 and TRBJ2-1; D gene uncertain. Per germline, CDR1 SGHDT and CDR2 YYEEEE. The CDR3 has 15 residues. V dropped 4 bases and J dropped 0 bases, with 11 bases sitting between them.

V and J are TRBV4-3 and TRBJ1-3, with D uncertain. Germline V gene sequence: CDR1 LGHNA, CDR2 YSLEER. This CDR3 contains 16 residues. Trimming took 0 bases from V and 4 from J, leaving 13 bases between them. In nucleotides, the CDR3 is TGCGCCAGCAGCCAAGAAACTTCGGCGGAGGGAAACACCATATATTTT. Translated: CASSQETSAEGNTIYF.

Only a few counts were recorded for this clone. V usage is TRBV14 and J usage is TRBJ2-1, with D unclear. Trimming pared 1 base from V and 4 bases from J, leaving 5 bases between. The CDR3 consists of 13 residues. Germline CDR1 SGHDN, CDR2 FVKESK. The CDR3, as DNA: TGTGCCAGCAGCCAAGGAGTATACAATGAGCAGTTCTTC. As protein: CASSQGVYNEQFF.

The chain couples TRBV7-3 to TRBJ2-2, with D perhaps TRBD1 (5 bases). Trimming took 7 bases from V and 5 from J, leaving 17 bases between them. Germline V gene data show CDR1 as SGHTA and CDR2 as FQGTGA. CDR3 length: 15 residues. This CDR3 is CASTTVDKGTGELFF. The DNA of the CDR3 is TGTGCCAGCACGACCGTCGACAAGGGGACCGGGGAGCTGTTTTTT.

This clone was observed once. The rearrangement links TRBV5-4 to TRBJ1-1; D uncertain. There are 14 residues in the CDR3. Germline V gene sequence: CDR1 SGHNT, CDR2 YYREEE (reference sequence). Trimming removed 0 bases at V and 2 bases at J, with 8 bases between. The CDR3 protein is CASSLEEGNTEAFF. CDR3 DNA: TGTGCCAGCAGCTTGGAGGAGGGTAACACTGAAGCTTTCTTT.

The table lists this clone with a few counts. The rearrangement joins TRBV7-2 to TRBJ2-1; no firm D call. V lost 1 base, J lost 0 bases, and 7 bases lay in between. Germline V gene data show CDR1 as SGHTA and CDR2 as FQGNSA. The CDR3 spans 15 residues. DNA of the CDR3: TGTGCCAGCAGCTTAGACGGTAGCTCCTACAATGAGCAGTTCTTC. Amino acid sequence: CASSLDGSSYNEQFF.

This clone was counted a few times. CDR3 residues: CSASPGQGYTF. CDR3 nucleotides: TGCAGTGCTAGTCCCGGACAAGGCTACACCTTC. The rearrangement uses TRBV20-1 and TRBJ1-2; perhaps TRBD1 as D (5 bases). Per the germline V gene, CDR1 is DFQATT and CDR2 is SNEGSKA (reference sequence). Trimming stripped 3 bases from V and 8 bases from J, with 10 bases between. The CDR3 totals 11 residues.

This clone was observed a few times. The J gene is TRBJ2-2, the V gene TRBV28; D is perhaps TRBD1 (6 bases). The ends were cut back, 7 bases at V and 0 bases at J, with 12 bases in the middle. This CDR3 spans 15 amino acids. Germline loops: CDR1 MDHEN, CDR2 SYDVKM. The CDR3 spells CASKNGQPNTGELFF. The CDR3 region has the DNA TGTGCCAGCAAAAATGGACAGCCGAACACCGGGGAGCTGTTTTTT.

This sequence joins TRBV7-3 and TRBJ2-1, with a weak D call TRBD2 (5 bases). V dropped 5 bases and J dropped 3 bases, with 14 bases sitting between them. This CDR3 contains 15 residues. CDR1 is SGHTA and CDR2 is FQGTGA in the germline V gene. CDR3 region: CASSTQPGSYNEQFF. In DNA, the CDR3 is TGTGCCAGCAGCACCCAACCGGGGAGCTACAATGAGCAGTTCTTC.

The chain combines TRBV6-1 with TRBJ2-7, with TRBD2 matching over 9 bases. The CDR3 sequence is 14 residues long. Germline V gene sequence: CDR1 MNHNS, CDR2 SASEGT. With V trimmed by 5 bases and J by 5 bases, 7 bases remained unmatched. The CDR3 is CASSPSGASNEQYF. The DNA for the CDR3 is TGTGCCAGCAGTCCTAGCGGGGCCTCTAACGAGCAGTACTTC.

The V and J genes are TRBV7-2 and TRBJ1-2; tentative D call: TRBD1 (5 bases). Trimming stripped 5 bases from V and 8 bases from J, with 12 bases between. From germline, CDR1 is SGHTA and CDR2 FQGNSA. There are 12 residues in the CDR3. The CDR3 sequence is CASSPRGYGYTF. In nucleotides, the CDR3 is TGTGCCAGCAGCCCGAGGGGTTACGGCTACACCTTC. The full variable domain, with the rest looked up from reference TRBV7-2 and TRBJ1-2, is GAGVSQSPSNKVTEKGKDVELRCDPISGHTALYWYRQSLGQGLEFLIYFQGNSAPDKSGLPSDRFSAERTGGSVSTLTIQRTQQEDSAVYLCASSPRGYGYTFGSGTRLTVV.